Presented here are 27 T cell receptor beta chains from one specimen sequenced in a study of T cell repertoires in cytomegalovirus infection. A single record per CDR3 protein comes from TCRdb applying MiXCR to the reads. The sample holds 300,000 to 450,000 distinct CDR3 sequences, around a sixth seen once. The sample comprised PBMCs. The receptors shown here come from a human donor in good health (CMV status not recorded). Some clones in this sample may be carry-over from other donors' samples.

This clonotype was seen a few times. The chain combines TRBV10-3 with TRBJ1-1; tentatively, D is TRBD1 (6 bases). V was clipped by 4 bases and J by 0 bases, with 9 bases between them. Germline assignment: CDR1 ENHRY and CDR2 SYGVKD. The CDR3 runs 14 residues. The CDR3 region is CAISVDSMNTEAFF. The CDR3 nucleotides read TGTGCCATCAGTGTGGACAGCATGAACACTGAAGCTTTCTTT.

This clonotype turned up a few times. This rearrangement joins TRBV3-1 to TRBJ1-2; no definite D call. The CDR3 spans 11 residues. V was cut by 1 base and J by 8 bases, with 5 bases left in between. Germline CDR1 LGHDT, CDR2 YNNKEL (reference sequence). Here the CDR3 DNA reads TGTGCCAGCAGCCAAGGGGAGGGCTACACCTTC. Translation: CASSQGEGYTF.

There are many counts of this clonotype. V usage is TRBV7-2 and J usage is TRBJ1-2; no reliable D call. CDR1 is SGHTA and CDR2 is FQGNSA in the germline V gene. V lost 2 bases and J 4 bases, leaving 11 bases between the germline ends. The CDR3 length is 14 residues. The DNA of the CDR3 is TGTGCCAGCAGCTTATACGAGACCAGCTATGGCTACACCTTC. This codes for CASSLYETSYGYTF.

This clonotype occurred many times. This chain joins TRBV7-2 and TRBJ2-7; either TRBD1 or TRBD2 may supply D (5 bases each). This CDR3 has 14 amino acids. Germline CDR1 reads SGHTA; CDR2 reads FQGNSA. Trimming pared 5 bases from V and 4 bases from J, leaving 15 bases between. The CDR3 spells CASSPPGTYYEQYF. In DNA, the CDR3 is TGTGCCAGCAGCCCACCTGGGACGTATTACGAGCAGTACTTC.

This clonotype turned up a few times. The CDR3 spells CASSVAPGTSGREQFF. The CDR3 DNA reads as TGTGCCAGCAGCGTAGCCCCTGGGACTAGCGGGAGGGAGCAGTTCTTC. This chain connects TRBV9 to TRBJ2-1, with TRBD2 identical over 15 bases. V shed 0 bases, J shed 10 bases, and the junction held 5 bases outside the gene matches. The CDR3 loop spans 16 amino acids. Per germline, CDR1 SGDLS and CDR2 YYNGEE.

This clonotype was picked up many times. The CDR3 DNA is TGTGCCAGCAGTTACTCTGGGGATCTGAACACTGAAGCTTTCTTT. Its translation: CASSYSGDLNTEAFF. The chain couples TRBV6-5 to TRBJ1-1, with D unclear. Between the trimmed V and J ends, which lost 0 bases and 0 bases, there was a span of 8 bases. From germline, CDR1 is MNHEY and CDR2 SVGAGI. This CDR3 is built from 15 residues.

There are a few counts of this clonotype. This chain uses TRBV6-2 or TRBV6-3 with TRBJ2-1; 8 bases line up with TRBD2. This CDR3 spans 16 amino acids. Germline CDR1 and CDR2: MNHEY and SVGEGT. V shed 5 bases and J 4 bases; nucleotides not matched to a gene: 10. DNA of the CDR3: TGTGCCAGCAGTGGTCGGGGGGGGCCCCTTTACAATGAGCAGTTCTTC. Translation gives CASSGRGGPLYNEQFF.

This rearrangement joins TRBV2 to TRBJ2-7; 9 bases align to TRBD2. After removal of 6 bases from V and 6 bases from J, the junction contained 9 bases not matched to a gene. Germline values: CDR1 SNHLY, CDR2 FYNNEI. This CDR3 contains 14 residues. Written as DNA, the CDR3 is TGTGCCAGCAGACCACTAGCGGGCCTCTCCGAGCAGTACTTC. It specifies CASRPLAGLSEQYF.

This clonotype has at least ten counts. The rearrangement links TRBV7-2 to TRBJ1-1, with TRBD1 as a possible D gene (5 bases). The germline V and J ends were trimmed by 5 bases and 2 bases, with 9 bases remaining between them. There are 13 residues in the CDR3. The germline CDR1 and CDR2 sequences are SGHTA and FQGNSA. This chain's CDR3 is CASSQQDNTEAFF. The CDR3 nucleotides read TGTGCCAGCAGCCAACAGGATAACACTGAAGCTTTCTTT.

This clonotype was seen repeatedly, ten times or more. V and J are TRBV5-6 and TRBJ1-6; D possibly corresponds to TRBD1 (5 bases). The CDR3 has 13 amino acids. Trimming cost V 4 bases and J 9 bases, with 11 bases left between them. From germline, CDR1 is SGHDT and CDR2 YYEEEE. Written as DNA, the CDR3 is TGTGCCAGCAGCCCGTTGAGGGGTTCACCCCTCCACTTT. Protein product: CASSPLRGSPLHF.

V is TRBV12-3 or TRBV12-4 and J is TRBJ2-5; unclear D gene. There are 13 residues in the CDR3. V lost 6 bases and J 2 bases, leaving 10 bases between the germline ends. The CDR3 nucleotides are TGTGCCAGCAGACCTGACTTACAAGAGACCCAGTACTTC. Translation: CASRPDLQETQYF.

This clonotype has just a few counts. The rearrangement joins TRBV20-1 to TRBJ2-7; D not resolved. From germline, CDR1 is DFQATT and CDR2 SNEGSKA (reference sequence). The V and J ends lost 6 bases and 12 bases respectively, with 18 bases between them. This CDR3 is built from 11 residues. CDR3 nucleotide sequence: TGCAGTGCCCAAAAGCAACATCCGCCGTACTTC. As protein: CSAQKQHPPYF.

CDR3 in amino acids: CASSDSSKGNYGYTF. CDR3 sequence (DNA): TGTGCCAGCAGTGACTCGTCAAAGGGGAACTATGGCTACACCTTC. V is TRBV6-4 and J is TRBJ1-2; D is perhaps TRBD1 (5 bases). The CDR3 contains 15 residues. The germline V gene has CDR1 MRHNA and CDR2 SNTAGT. Trimming took off 0 bases at V and 2 bases at J, with 10 bases between the two ends.

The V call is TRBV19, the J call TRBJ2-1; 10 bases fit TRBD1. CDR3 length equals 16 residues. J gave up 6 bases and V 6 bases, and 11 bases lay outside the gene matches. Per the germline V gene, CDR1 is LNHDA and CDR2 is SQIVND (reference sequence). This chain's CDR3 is CASSSYRDRGGNEQFF. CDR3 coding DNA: TGTGCCAGTAGCAGTTACCGGGACAGGGGCGGCAATGAGCAGTTCTTC.

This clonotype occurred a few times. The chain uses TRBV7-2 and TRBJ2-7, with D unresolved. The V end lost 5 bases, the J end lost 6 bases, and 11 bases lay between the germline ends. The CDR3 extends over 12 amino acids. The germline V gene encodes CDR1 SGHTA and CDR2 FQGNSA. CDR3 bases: TGTGCCAGCAGCCCCACCTGGAGCGAGCAGTACTTC. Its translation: CASSPTWSEQYF.

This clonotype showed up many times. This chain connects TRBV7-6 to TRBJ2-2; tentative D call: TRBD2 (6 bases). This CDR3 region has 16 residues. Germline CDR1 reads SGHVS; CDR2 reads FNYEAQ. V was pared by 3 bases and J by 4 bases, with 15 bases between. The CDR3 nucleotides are TGTGCCAGCAGCTTGTGGGGGGATAAAGGCACCGGGGAGCTGTTTTTT. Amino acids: CASSLWGDKGTGELFF.

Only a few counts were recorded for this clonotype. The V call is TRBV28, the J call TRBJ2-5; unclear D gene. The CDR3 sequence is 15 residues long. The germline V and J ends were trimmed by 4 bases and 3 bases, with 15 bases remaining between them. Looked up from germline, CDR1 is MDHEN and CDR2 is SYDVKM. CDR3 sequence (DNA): TGTGCCAGCAGTTCCCTCTTACTGTCGAAAGAGACCCAGTACTTC. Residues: CASSSLLLSKETQYF.

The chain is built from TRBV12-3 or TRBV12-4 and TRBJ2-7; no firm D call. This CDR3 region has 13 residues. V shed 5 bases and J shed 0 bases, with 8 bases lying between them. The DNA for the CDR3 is TGTGCCAGCAGTCTAATTACCTCCTACGAGCAGTACTTC. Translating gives CASSLITSYEQYF.

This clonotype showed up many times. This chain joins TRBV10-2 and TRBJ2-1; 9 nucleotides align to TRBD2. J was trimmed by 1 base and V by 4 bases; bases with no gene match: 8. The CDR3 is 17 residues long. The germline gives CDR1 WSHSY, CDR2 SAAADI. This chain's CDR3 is CASSGPTSGRSYNEQFF. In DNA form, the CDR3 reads TGCGCCAGCAGTGGGCCGACTAGCGGAAGGTCCTACAATGAGCAGTTCTTC.

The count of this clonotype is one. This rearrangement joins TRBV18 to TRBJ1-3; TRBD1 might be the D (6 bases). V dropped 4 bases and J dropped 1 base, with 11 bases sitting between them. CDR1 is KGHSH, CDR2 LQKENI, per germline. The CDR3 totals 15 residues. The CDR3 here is CASSRTGQSGNTIYF. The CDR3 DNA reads TGTGCCAGCTCACGTACAGGACAGTCTGGAAACACCATATATTTT.

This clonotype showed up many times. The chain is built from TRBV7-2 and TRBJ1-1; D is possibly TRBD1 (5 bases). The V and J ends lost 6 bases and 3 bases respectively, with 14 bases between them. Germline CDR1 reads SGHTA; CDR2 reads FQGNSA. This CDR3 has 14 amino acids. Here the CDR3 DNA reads TGTGCCAGCAGGCGTGCAGGGATGTACACTGAAGCTTTCTTT. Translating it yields CASRRAGMYTEAFF.

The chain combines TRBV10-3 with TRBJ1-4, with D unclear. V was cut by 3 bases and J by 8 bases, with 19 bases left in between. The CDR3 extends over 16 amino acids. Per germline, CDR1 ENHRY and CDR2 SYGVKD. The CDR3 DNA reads TGTGCCATCAGTGATCGGTCGAGCACGGGAGGGGAAAAACTGTTTTTT. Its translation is CAISDRSSTGGEKLFF.

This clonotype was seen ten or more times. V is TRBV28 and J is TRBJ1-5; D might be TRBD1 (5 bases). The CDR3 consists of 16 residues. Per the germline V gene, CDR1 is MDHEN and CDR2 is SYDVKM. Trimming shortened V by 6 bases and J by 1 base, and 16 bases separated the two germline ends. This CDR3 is CASSPGLRASNQPQHF. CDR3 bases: TGTGCCAGCAGCCCGGGACTCAGGGCCAGCAATCAGCCCCAGCATTTT.

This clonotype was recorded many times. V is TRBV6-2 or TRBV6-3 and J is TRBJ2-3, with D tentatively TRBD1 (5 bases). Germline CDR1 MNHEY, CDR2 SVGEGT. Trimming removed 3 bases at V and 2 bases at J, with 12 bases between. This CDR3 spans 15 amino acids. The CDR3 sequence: CASSYRGRNTDTQYF. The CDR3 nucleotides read TGTGCCAGCAGTTATAGGGGTCGGAACACAGATACGCAGTATTTT.

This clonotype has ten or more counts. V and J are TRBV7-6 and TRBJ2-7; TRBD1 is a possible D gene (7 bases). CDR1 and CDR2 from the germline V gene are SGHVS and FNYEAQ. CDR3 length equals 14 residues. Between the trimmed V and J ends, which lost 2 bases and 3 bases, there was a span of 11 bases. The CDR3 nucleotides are TGTGCCAGCAGCTTAAGTCAGGGGGGCTACGAGCAGTACTTC. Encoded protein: CASSLSQGGYEQYF.

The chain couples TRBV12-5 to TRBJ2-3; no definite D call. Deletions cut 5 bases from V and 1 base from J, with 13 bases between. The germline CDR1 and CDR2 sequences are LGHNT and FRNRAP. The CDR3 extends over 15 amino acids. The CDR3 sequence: CASGLFSDGTDTQYF. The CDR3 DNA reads TGTGCTAGTGGTCTCTTTTCCGACGGCACAGATACGCAGTATTTT.

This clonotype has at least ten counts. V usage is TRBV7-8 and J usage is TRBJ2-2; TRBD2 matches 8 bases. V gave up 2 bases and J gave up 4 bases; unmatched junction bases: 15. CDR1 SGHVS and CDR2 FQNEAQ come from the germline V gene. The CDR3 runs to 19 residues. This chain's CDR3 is CASSLSPDPGGAGTGELFF. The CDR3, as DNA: TGTGCCAGCAGCTTATCCCCTGACCCCGGGGGGGCTGGCACCGGGGAGCTGTTTTTT.